The clone carrying this T cell receptor beta chain appeared many times. Its target is unknown. The data stem from a study of early T cells in non-severe SARS-CoV-2 infection. Study observations and caveats: Clonotype matching in VDJdb favored anti-spike CD8 responses and did not capture private and CD4 specificities.

The V and J ends lost 5 bases and 0 bases respectively, with 14 bases between them. There are 16 residues in the CDR3. Each CDR3 protein is one row after TCRdb ran MiXCR on the 5' RACE reads. This table has about 46,000 distinct CDR3 sequences, more than 4.5% appearing once. The chain uses TRBV12-3 or TRBV12-4 and TRBJ1-3; no clear D gene. The receptor's source is an adult who was a healthcare worker with PCR-confirmed SARS-CoV-2 infection or an uninfected control (not recorded which). The source was whole blood, collected at baseline. For the CDR3, the DNA is TGTGCCAGCAGTCCCCGGACCGTGCTCTCTGGAAACACCATATATTTT. Translating it yields CASSPRTVLSGNTIYF.